This T cell receptor beta chain originates from a study of CD8 T cells in Susac syndrome. The J segment lost 1 base and the V segment lost 4 bases, leaving 4 bases of the junction unmatched. Looked up from germline, CDR1 is SQVTM and CDR2 is ANQGSEA. The length of the CDR3 is 14 residues. In blood CD8+ and CD4+ T cells, TCR beta underwent sequencing. Purification of the CD8+ and CD4+ T cells relied on negative isolation, and TEMRA cells underwent FACS enrichment. Random hexamers were used to reverse transcribe an amount of about 0.45 to 1 ug RNA. TCR beta CDR3 was amplified by immunoSEQ multiplex PCR. This amplification extended across 54 Vbeta and 13 Jbeta segments. TCRdb reprocessed the immunoSEQ multiplex PCR reads with MiXCR, giving one entry per CDR3 protein. The repertoire consists of hundreds of thousands of distinct CDR3 sequences, with roughly nine tenths occurring once and the leading ten covering around 0.15%.

This sequence was found in a human donor with multiple sclerosis. The rearrangement links TRBV29-1 to TRBJ2-1; TRBD2 matches at 7 bases. Material: CD8+ T cells from PBMCs. The CDR3 reads CSVASGVSYNEQFF. CDR3 nucleotides: TGCAGCGTTGCCAGCGGGGTATCCTACAATGAGCAGTTCTTC.